This entry features one T cell receptor beta chain sequence. Its antigen is unidentified. The ends were cut back, 0 bases at V and 1 base at J, with 8 bases in the middle. The CDR3 is 15 residues long. The germline CDR1 and CDR2 sequences are SGHRS and YFSETQ. The data stem from a study of T-cell memory formation after mild COVID-19. General study findings and limits: Pre-infection memory held some responding clones, suggesting pre-existing cross-reactive T cells responded. Contracting CD8+ clones were enriched in EMRA, CD4+ mainly in CM and EM. Later expanders leaned toward CD4+, whereas clones contracting from day 15 to 85 were balanced CD4/CD8.

5'RACE with constant-segment primers yielded barcoded, UMI-tagged TCR alpha and TCR beta cDNA libraries. TCRdb redid the calling of the 5' RACE reads with MiXCR, one entry per CDR3 protein. The sample records about 400,000 distinct CDR3 sequences, about 25% being singletons. The sequenced material came from PBMCs or a T cell subset sorted from them (not recorded which). V is TRBV5-1 and J is TRBJ2-1; the D gene is possibly TRBD2 (5 bases). The receptor's source is an adult woman who had mild COVID-19 (a few samples of this study predate the infection). Cell type and time point are not known. CDR3 protein: CASSLEPGSYNEQFF. In DNA form, the CDR3 reads TGCGCCAGCAGCTTGGAGCCGGGGTCCTACAATGAGCAGTTCTTC.